This T cell receptor beta chain was sequenced in a study of immune evolution from preneoplasia to lung adenocarcinoma. Findings of the study overall: Normal lung had the highest top T cell clone frequencies. Later-stage lesions seemingly showed higher T cell density and diversity than normal lung.

Patient tissue came from resections in Japan or China, 2014–2017. Histologic diagnosis was independently verified by two lung pathologists. Only in-frame clones appear in the TCRdb table, and some are missing; sequencing was by immunoSEQ multiplex PCR. Among several thousand clones listed, about four fifths were seen once. For this clone: Antigen unknown.

Germline CDR1 is SGHRS and CDR2 is YFSETQ. Trimming took 0 bases from V and 4 from J; bases not matched to a gene: 4. This CDR3 has 15 amino acids. This TCR came from a person aged 50-69 years with lung adenocarcinoma. This chain connects TRBV5-1 to TRBJ2-5, with 9 bases matching TRBD2. The specimen was FFPE normal lung tissue adjacent to the tumor. Written as DNA, the CDR3 is TGCGCCAGCAGCTTGGGGACTAGCGCCGGAGAGACCCAGTACTTC. It yields the protein CASSLGTSAGETQYF.